This paragraph covers one T cell receptor (beta chain) sequence. Antigen unknown. The sample originates from a study of T-cell reconstitution after alpha-beta-depleted transplantation in children. The authors prepared the TCRbeta library with unique molecular identifiers. TCRdb re-derived calls from the PCR reads in MiXCR, one entry per CDR3 protein. The sample yields 200,000 or so distinct CDR3 sequences, approximately 7% seen once. Germline CDR1 and CDR2: LGHDT and YNNKEL (reference sequence). V lost 2 bases to trimming and J lost 8 bases; unmatched junction nucleotides: 0. CDR3 length equals 13 residues. Study-wide results and limits: The high TCRbeta diversity at day 60 in some patients came from surviving recipient T cells and thymic progenitors.

The sample consisted of PBMCs, taken before TCRalphabeta/CD19-depleted stem cell transplant. This clonotype was obtained from a boy aged 2 to 10 with acute lymphoblastic leukemia, due to receive a stem cell transplant. The chain couples TRBV3-1 to TRBJ2-1; TRBD2 agrees at 10 bases. CDR3 coding DNA: TGTGCCAGCAGCCAACTAGCGGGAGATGAGCAGTTCTTC. Amino acids: CASSQLAGDEQFF.